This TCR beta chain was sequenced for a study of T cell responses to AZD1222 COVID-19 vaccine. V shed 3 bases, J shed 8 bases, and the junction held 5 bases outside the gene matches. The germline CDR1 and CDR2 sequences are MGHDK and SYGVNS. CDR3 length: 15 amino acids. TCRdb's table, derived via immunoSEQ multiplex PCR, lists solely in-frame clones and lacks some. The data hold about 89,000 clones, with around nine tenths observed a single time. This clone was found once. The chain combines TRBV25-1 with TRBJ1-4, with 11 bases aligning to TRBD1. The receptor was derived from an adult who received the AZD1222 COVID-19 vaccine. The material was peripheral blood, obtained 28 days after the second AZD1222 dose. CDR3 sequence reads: CASSEGDRGNEKLFF. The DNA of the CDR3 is TGTGCCAGCAGTGAGGGGGACAGGGGGAACGAAAAACTGTTTTTT.